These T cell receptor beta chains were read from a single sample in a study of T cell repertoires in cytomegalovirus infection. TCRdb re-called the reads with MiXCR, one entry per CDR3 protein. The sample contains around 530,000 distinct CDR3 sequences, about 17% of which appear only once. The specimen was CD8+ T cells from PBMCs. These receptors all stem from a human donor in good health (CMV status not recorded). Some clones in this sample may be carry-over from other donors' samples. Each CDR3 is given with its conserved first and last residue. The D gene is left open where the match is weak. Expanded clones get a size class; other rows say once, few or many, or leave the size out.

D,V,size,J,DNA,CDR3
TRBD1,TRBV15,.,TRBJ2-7,TGTGCCACCAGCAGAGCGACAGGGTCTGACTCCTACGAGCAGTACTTC,CATSRATGSDSYEQYF
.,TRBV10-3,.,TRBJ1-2,TGTGCCATCAGAAGTAACTATGGCTACACCTTC,CAIRSNYGYTF
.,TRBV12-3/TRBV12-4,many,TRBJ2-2,TGTGCCAGCAGCACGTCTGAGCGTAGACTCGGCGGGGAGCTGTTTTTT,CASSTSERRLGGELFF
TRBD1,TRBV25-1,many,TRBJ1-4,TGTGCCAGCAGTGAAAGGGACAGGGGGAATGAAAAACTGTTTTTT,CASSERDRGNEKLFF
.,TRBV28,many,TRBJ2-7,TGTGCCAGCAGTTTCGACGGTTCCTACGAGCAGTACTTC,CASSFDGSYEQYF
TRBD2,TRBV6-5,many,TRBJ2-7,TGTGCCAGCAGTTACGACGCGGGAGGTACCTACGAGCAGTACTTC,CASSYDAGGTYEQYF
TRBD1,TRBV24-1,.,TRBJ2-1,TGTGCCACCAGTGATGGGTTCCCGGGACAGGATCCCAACAATGAGCAGTTCTTC,CATSDGFPGQDPNNEQFF
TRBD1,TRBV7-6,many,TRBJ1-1,TGTGCCAGCAGCCCGTGGGGGACAGGTAATGCTGAAGCTTTCTTT,CASSPWGTGNAEAFF
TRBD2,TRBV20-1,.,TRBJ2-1,TGCAGTGCTAGAGATAAACTAGCGGGGGGGCGGGGAACATACAATGAGCAGTTCTTC,CSARDKLAGGRGTYNEQFF
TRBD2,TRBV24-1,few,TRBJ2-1,TGTGCCACCAGTGATTATATAGCGGGAGCCAATGAGCAGTTCTTC,CATSDYIAGANEQFF
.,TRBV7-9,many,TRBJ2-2,TGTGCCAGCAGCGGCCCGCGCAGACCGAACACCGGGGAGCTGTTTTTT,CASSGPRRPNTGELFF
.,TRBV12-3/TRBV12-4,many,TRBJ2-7,TGTGCCAGCACCCTCGCTACCGATCCCTACGAGCAGTACTTC,CASTLATDPYEQYF
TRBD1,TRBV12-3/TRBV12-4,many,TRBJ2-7,TGTGCCAGCAGTTTAACGGCATTGACAGGGGAGGTCTACGAGCAGTACTTC,CASSLTALTGEVYEQYF
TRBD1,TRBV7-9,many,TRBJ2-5,TGTGCCAGCAGCTTAGCGCGGGCAGGGGGGACCCAGTACTTC,CASSLARAGGTQYF
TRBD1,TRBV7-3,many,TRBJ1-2,TGTGCCAGCAGCTTCGGGACAGGGGATCTCTATGGCTACACCTTC,CASSFGTGDLYGYTF
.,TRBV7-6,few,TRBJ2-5,TGTGCCAGCAGCTTTTGGGGCCTGGAGGAGACCCAGTACTTC,CASSFWGLEETQYF
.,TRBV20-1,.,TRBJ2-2,TGCAGTGCTCCCGGACTAAACACCGGGGAGCTGTTTTTT,CSAPGLNTGELFF
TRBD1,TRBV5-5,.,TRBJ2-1,TGTGCCAGCATAGCAGGACAGGGATACAATGAGCAGTTCTTC,CASIAGQGYNEQFF
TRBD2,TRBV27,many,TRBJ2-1,TGTGCCAGCAGTCTTAGCGTAGCGGGAGGAGGTGATGAGCAGTTCTTC,CASSLSVAGGGDEQFF
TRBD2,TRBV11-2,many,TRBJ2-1,TGTGCCAGCAGCTCCGTCGTCGGCACTAGCGGGGTCTACAATGAGCAGTTCTTC,CASSSVVGTSGVYNEQFF
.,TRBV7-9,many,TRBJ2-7,TGTGCCAGCATCGCTTCCGGGACTGCACAGTACTTC,CASIASGTAQYF
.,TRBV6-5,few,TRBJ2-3,TGTGCCAGCAGTTACTCCGTTATAGTGCGAGGGCCAGATACGCAGTATTTT,CASSYSVIVRGPDTQYF
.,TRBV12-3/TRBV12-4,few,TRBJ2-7,TGTGCCAGCACATCCAAATGGACCGAGAGCTCCTACGAGCAGTACTTC,CASTSKWTESSYEQYF
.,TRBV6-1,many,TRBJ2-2,TGTGCCAGCAGTGGACGACGAGGAAGCACCGGGGAGCTGTTTTTT,CASSGRRGSTGELFF
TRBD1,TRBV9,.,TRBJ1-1,TGTGCCTCTAACAGGGGATGGGTGAACACTGAAGCTTTCTTT,CASNRGWVNTEAFF
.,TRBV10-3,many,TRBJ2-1,TGTGCCATCAGTGAAGGGCAAGGGAACAATGAGCAGTTCTTC,CAISEGQGNNEQFF